The clone carrying this TCR beta chain was picked up one time. Its antigen is undetermined. The V segment lost 6 bases and the J segment 3 bases; nucleotides outside the gene matches: 4. The CDR3 consists of 14 residues. The V gene's germline CDR1 is LNHDA and CDR2 SQIVND (reference sequence). This sample was taken from a study of cytomegalovirus exposure and HLA in healthy donors. General study findings and limits: Earlier findings revealed that most TCR beta V segments proved productive either about 90% or about 30% of the time. HLA-A and HLA-B allele assignments for most subjects were reportedly predicted accurately using TCR beta sequences. It was about 150 TCR beta chains that were listed as cytomegalovirus-associated.

PCR was performed using 60 Vbeta and 13 Jbeta primers. In the original analysis: Later analysis identified tens of millions of unique TCR beta chains, approximately 11 million shared. Data came from immunoSEQ multiplex PCR; TCRdb stores just in-frame clones and leaves some out. D and trimming come from the DNA, and the V and J calls and clone size come from that table. The table includes roughly 130,000 clones, approximately 73% detected once. The chain is built from TRBV19 and TRBJ2-3; 9 nucleotides align to TRBD1. This receptor was obtained from a woman in her forties in good health and CMV-seronegative. Source material: PBMCs. This chain's CDR3 is CASSYGQGTDTQYF. CDR3 nucleotide sequence: TGTGCCAGTAGCTATGGACAGGGGACAGATACGCAGTATTTT.